The 15 T cell receptor beta chains reported below all come from one sample, sequenced in a study of blood T cells in healthy people across ages. A J-beta primer mix and a sample-barcoded 5' primer were used in a second PCR of roughly 6 to 12 cycles. TCRdb reprocessed the 5' RACE reads via MiXCR and lists one record per CDR3 protein. Of about 1 million distinct CDR3 sequences listed, 45% are singletons. Sample: blood. The receptors shown here come from a woman aged 55-70 years in good health.

This clonotype was observed a handful of times. The J gene is TRBJ2-3, the V gene TRBV27; tentatively, D is TRBD1 or TRBD2 (5 bases each). CDR3 length: 15 residues. Per germline, CDR1 MNHEY and CDR2 SMNVEV (reference sequence). The V end lost 6 bases, the J end lost 0 bases, and 13 bases lay between the germline ends. Here the CDR3 reads CASSPFGDSTDTQYF. The CDR3 DNA follows: TGTGCCAGCAGCCCCTTCGGGGACAGCACAGATACGCAGTATTTT.

The V call is TRBV25-1, the J call TRBJ2-1; 9 nucleotides agree with TRBD1. Germline-derived CDR1 and CDR2 are MGHDK and SYGVNS. Trimming removed 6 bases from V and 4 bases from J; junction bases left unmatched: 4. There are 14 residues in the CDR3. CDR3 in DNA: TGTGCCAGCAGCGCGGGACAGGGATACAATGAGCAGTTCTTC. Translating gives CASSAGQGYNEQFF.

The CDR3 loop is CSATLPWGNEQFF. CDR3 DNA: TGCAGTGCAACCCTACCCTGGGGCAATGAGCAGTTCTTC. V is TRBV20-1 and J is TRBJ2-1, with unresolved D. Germline loops: CDR1 DFQATT, CDR2 SNEGSKA (reference sequence). V was clipped by 6 bases and J by 6 bases, with 15 bases between them. The length of the CDR3 is 13 residues.

This sequence joins TRBV20-1 and TRBJ2-1; TRBD2 agrees at 10 bases. Germline trimming cut 0 bases from V and 9 bases from J; bases unmatched to any gene: 8. CDR1 DFQATT and CDR2 SNEGSKA come from the germline V gene (reference sequence). The CDR3 has 15 amino acids. The CDR3 bases are TGCAGTGCTAGAGATATTGAGCGGGAGGGGACTGAGCAGTTCTTC. Translation: CSARDIEREGTEQFF.

The V and J genes are TRBV6-2 or TRBV6-3 and TRBJ2-1, with D uncertain. The V gene lost 7 bases and the J gene lost 4 bases, with 17 bases spanning the gap. The CDR3 is 15 amino acids. CDR1 MNHEY and CDR2 SVGEGT come from the germline V gene. The CDR3 region is CASTLTPTKYNEQFF. The CDR3 region has the DNA TGTGCCAGCACCCTAACCCCCACAAAGTACAATGAGCAGTTCTTC.

This chain uses TRBV4-1 with TRBJ2-1; D possibly corresponds to TRBD2 (6 bases). Germline CDR1 is MGHRA and CDR2 is YSYEKL. This CDR3 region has 13 residues. The V gene lost 0 bases and the J gene lost 10 bases, with 10 bases spanning the gap. The chain's CDR3 is CASSQDGAGEQFF. The CDR3 region has the DNA TGCGCCAGCAGCCAAGATGGGGCGGGAGAGCAGTTCTTC.

The chain combines TRBV20-1 with TRBJ2-3; TRBD2 is a possible D gene (5 bases). Trimming cost V 0 bases and J 4 bases, with 17 bases left between them. CDR1 and CDR2 (germline): DFQATT, SNEGSKA (reference sequence). The CDR3 covers 16 residues. The CDR3 DNA is TGCAGTGCTAGAGACAGGTCGCGAGCCGGGGCAGATACGCAGTATTTT. Residues: CSARDRSRAGADTQYF.

This chain connects TRBV20-1 to TRBJ2-7; 8 nucleotides line up with TRBD2. Germline V CDR1 and CDR2: DFQATT, SNEGSKA (reference sequence). The CDR3 consists of 19 residues. V shed 0 bases and J 0 bases; nucleotides not matched to a gene: 16. CDR3 nucleotides: TGCAGTGCTAGAGATAATAGGGGGGGAACTAGCGGAAGCTCCTACGAGCAGTACTTC. Its protein is CSARDNRGGTSGSSYEQYF.

The genes are TRBV19 and TRBJ2-1, with 13 positions matching TRBD2. The CDR3 sequence is 16 residues long. The germline V gene has CDR1 LNHDA and CDR2 SQIVND (reference sequence). Trimming took 1 base from V and 7 from J; bases not matched to a gene: 4. The CDR3 DNA sequence: TGTGCCAGTAGTATAGGACTAGCGGGAGGTTTTAATGAGCAGTTCTTC. It encodes CASSIGLAGGFNEQFF. The complete variable domain, with remaining parts taken from reference TRBV19 and TRBJ2-1, reads DGGITQSPKYLFRKEGQNVTLSCEQNLNHDAMYWYRQDPGQGLRLIYYSQIVNDFQKGDIAEGYSVSREKKESFPLTVTSAQKNPTAFYLCASSIGLAGGFNEQFFGPGTRLTVL.

The chain joins TRBV21-1 to TRBJ2-5; the table's D call of TRBD1 was not tested on the DNA. TRBV21-1 is termed a pseudogene. CDR3 length: 13 amino acids. CDR3 sequence: CASIPLRGGEQYF. CDR3 DNA: TGTGCCAGCATCCCCCTCAGGGGGGGTGAGCAGTACTTC.

The chain combines TRBV6-2 or TRBV6-3 with TRBJ2-1; weak D call: TRBD2 (6 bases). This CDR3 spans 17 amino acids. The V end lost 0 bases, the J end lost 2 bases, and 14 bases lay between the germline ends. The germline CDR1 and CDR2 sequences are MNHEY and SVGEGT. CDR3 nucleotides: TGTGCCAGCAGTTACTCGAAAGGGAGGTCCGCCTACAATGAGCAGTTCTTC. It translates to CASSYSKGRSAYNEQFF.

The V gene is TRBV18, the J gene TRBJ2-3; 8 bases are shared with TRBD1. The ends lost 3 bases at V and 3 bases at J; junction bases unmatched: 8. This CDR3 has 16 residues. CDR1 and CDR2 from the germline V gene are KGHSH and LQKENI. The CDR3 here is CASSPEWTGTTDTQYF. The CDR3 DNA is TGTGCCAGCTCACCGGAGTGGACAGGGACGACAGATACGCAGTATTTT.

This chain uses TRBV4-1 with TRBJ2-1; D is perhaps TRBD2 (6 bases). Germline values: CDR1 MGHRA, CDR2 YSYEKL. The CDR3 loop spans 15 amino acids. V lost 0 bases and J 5 bases, leaving 11 bases between the germline ends. The CDR3 DNA reads TGCGCCAGCAGCCAAGATCCGGGGACTGACAATGAGCAGTTCTTC. Its protein is CASSQDPGTDNEQFF.

This clonotype appeared a few times. CDR3 in amino acids: CASSLATSGSTDTQYF. The CDR3, as DNA: TGTGCCAGCAGTTTGGCGACTAGCGGGAGCACAGATACGCAGTATTTT. The chain combines TRBV6-2 or TRBV6-3 with TRBJ2-3, with 10 bases identical to TRBD2. The CDR3 has 16 residues. V lost 4 bases to trimming and J lost 0 bases; unmatched junction nucleotides: 4. Germline V gene lookup returns CDR1 MNHEY and CDR2 SVGEGT.

A few counts support this clonotype. The chain is built from TRBV29-1 and TRBJ2-7; TRBD1 is a possible D gene (7 bases). CDR1 is SQVTM and CDR2 is ANQGSEA in the germline V gene. This CDR3 has 14 residues. The V gene lost 4 bases and the J gene lost 1 base, with 14 bases spanning the gap. The CDR3 nucleotides read TGCAGCGTTGGGCGGGGCAGGGGGTCCTACGAGCAGTACTTC. The encoded protein is CSVGRGRGSYEQYF.